Listed below are T cell receptor beta chains from one sample, sequenced in a study of T cells after yellow fever vaccination. Using its own MiXCR run on the 5' RACE reads, TCRdb lists one record per CDR3 protein. Of under 250,000 distinct CDR3 sequences in the sample, roughly 3.3% were seen once. Sequencing was performed on CD4+ T cells sorted from PBMCs, taken 10 days after the yellow fever booster vaccination. These receptors came from a man aged 18 to 30 who received the YFV17D yellow fever vaccine. The CDR3 runs from the conserved cysteine through the conserved F or W. The D gene is left open where the match is weak. Rows may omit the clone size; those that give it use once, few, many or a size class.

J: TRBJ2-2
V: TRBV4-1
size: few
D: TRBD2
DNA: TGCGCCAGCAGCCAGGGAGGGGCGACCACCGGGGAGCTGTTTTTT
CDR3: CASSQGGATTGELFF

J: TRBJ2-3
V: TRBV20-1
size: many
D: TRBD2
DNA: TGCAGTGTTAGGAGGGCTAGCGGGGACACAGATACGCAGTATTTT
CDR3: CSVRRASGDTDTQYF

J: TRBJ2-7
V: TRBV6-1
size: few
D: .
DNA: TGTGCCAGCATTAAGGACGGCGGTCTCTACGAGCAGTACTTC
CDR3: CASIKDGGLYEQYF

J: TRBJ1-1
V: TRBV5-6
size: .
D: .
DNA: TGTGCCAGCAGCTTGCGGGCTTCCTGGGACACTGAAGCTTTCTTT
CDR3: CASSLRASWDTEAFF

J: TRBJ2-2
V: TRBV4-1
size: many
D: TRBD2
DNA: TGCGCCAGCAGCCGAGGACTAGCGGGGCCCCGGGAGCTGTTTTTT
CDR3: CASSRGLAGPRELFF

J: TRBJ1-6
V: TRBV6-5
size: many
D: .
DNA: TGTGCCAGCAGTTATGTGGGGGGCGGCCCGAATTCACCCCTCCACTTT
CDR3: CASSYVGGGPNSPLHF

J: TRBJ2-7
V: TRBV10-3
size: many
D: TRBD2
DNA: TGTGCCATCAGTGAACCTAGCGGGGGGATCGGATCCTACGAGCAGTACTTC
CDR3: CAISEPSGGIGSYEQYF

J: TRBJ2-5
V: TRBV24-1
size: many
D: .
DNA: TGTGCCACCAGGGGGTGGGTAAGGGCCGAAGAGACCCAGTACTTC
CDR3: CATRGWVRAEETQYF

J: TRBJ1-1
V: TRBV14
size: .
D: .
DNA: TGTGCCAGCAGCCGGCAGTACACTGAAGCTTTCTTT
CDR3: CASSRQYTEAFF

J: TRBJ1-2
V: TRBV5-6
size: .
D: TRBD1
DNA: TGTGCCAGCAGCCCAGGGACAGCTAGTCCATATGGCTACACCTTC
CDR3: CASSPGTASPYGYTF

J: TRBJ2-7
V: TRBV28
size: few
D: .
DNA: TGTGCCAGCAGTTTGTGGACCGGGACCGGGGGCCACGAGCAGTACTTC
CDR3: CASSLWTGTGGHEQYF

J: TRBJ1-1
V: TRBV7-2
size: many
D: TRBD1
DNA: TGTGCCAGCAGCCCCCGACAGGGAACGGAAGCTTTCTTT
CDR3: CASSPRQGTEAFF

J: TRBJ2-1
V: TRBV5-6
size: many
D: .
DNA: TGTGCCAGCAGCTTGAGGGGGGGATCTACGTACAATGAGCAGTTCTTC
CDR3: CASSLRGGSTYNEQFF

J: TRBJ2-3
V: TRBV12-3/TRBV12-4
size: .
D: .
DNA: TGTGCCAGCAGTTTAAGTCACCGGGGGGCCGCAGATACGCAGTATTTT
CDR3: CASSLSHRGAADTQYF

J: TRBJ1-1
V: TRBV7-2
size: few
D: TRBD1
DNA: TGTGCCAGCAGCTTCATCTCAATACAGGGGAACGAAGCTTTCTTT
CDR3: CASSFISIQGNEAFF

J: TRBJ1-1
V: TRBV20-1
size: many
D: .
DNA: TGCAGTGCCCACCGCCCCCAGAACACTGAAGCTTTCTTT
CDR3: CSAHRPQNTEAFF

J: TRBJ1-4
V: TRBV4-1
size: few
D: .
DNA: TGCGCCAGCAGCTCAGCAAAGGGTGGTGAAAAACTGTTTTTT
CDR3: CASSSAKGGEKLFF

J: TRBJ2-7
V: TRBV7-2
size: many
D: TRBD1
DNA: TGTGCCAGCAGCACGACCCGACAGGGAAACTACGAGCAGTACTTC
CDR3: CASSTTRQGNYEQYF

J: TRBJ1-2
V: TRBV24-1
size: few
D: .
DNA: TGTGCCACCAGTGACTTTAGCTATGGCTACACCTTC
CDR3: CATSDFSYGYTF

J: TRBJ2-5
V: TRBV20-1
size: .
D: TRBD2
DNA: TGCAGTGCTAGAAAAAGCGGGGGGGCTTGGGAGACCCAGTACTTC
CDR3: CSARKSGGAWETQYF

J: TRBJ2-1
V: TRBV11-2
size: .
D: .
DNA: TGTGCCAGCAGTCTCCAGGGGCATGACTACAATGAGCAGTTCTTC
CDR3: CASSLQGHDYNEQFF

J: TRBJ1-2
V: TRBV11-2
size: many
D: .
DNA: TGTGCCAGCAGCTCCCGCGGGCCCTCATTAAGCTATGGCTACACCTTC
CDR3: CASSSRGPSLSYGYTF

J: TRBJ1-1
V: TRBV12-3/TRBV12-4
size: few
D: .
DNA: TGTGCCAGCAGATCCAGGGTATACACTGAAGCTTTCTTT
CDR3: CASRSRVYTEAFF

J: TRBJ1-5
V: TRBV18
size: many
D: TRBD1
DNA: TGTGCCAGCTCCCAGGACAGGGTAACGTTTGGCAATCAGCCCCAGCATTTT
CDR3: CASSQDRVTFGNQPQHF

J: TRBJ2-5
V: TRBV5-1
size: many
D: .
DNA: TGCGCCAGCAGCCCGGTGGGTGCGGGGGCCCAAGAGACCCAGTACTTC
CDR3: CASSPVGAGAQETQYF

J: TRBJ2-3
V: TRBV10-3
size: few
D: TRBD1
DNA: TGTGCCATCAGTGAGTCTACAGGACAGGGAAGGACAGATACGCAGTATTTT
CDR3: CAISESTGQGRTDTQYF

J: TRBJ1-6
V: TRBV6-2/TRBV6-3
size: many
D: .
DNA: TGTGCCAGCAGTTACTCTAAACGGACAAGGAAAAATTCACCCCTCCACTTT
CDR3: CASSYSKRTRKNSPLHF

J: TRBJ2-5
V: TRBV29-1
size: many
D: .
DNA: TGCAGCGTTGTTTTCCCGGCCAGGGGTGGGGAGACCCAGTACTTC
CDR3: CSVVFPARGGETQYF

J: TRBJ2-1
V: TRBV19
size: .
D: TRBD1
DNA: TGTGCCAGTACCGGGACAGGCTACAATGAGCAGTTCTTC
CDR3: CASTGTGYNEQFF

J: TRBJ1-3
V: TRBV7-2
size: many
D: .
DNA: TGTGCCAGCAGCCGACAGAGCTCTGGAAACACCATATATTTT
CDR3: CASSRQSSGNTIYF

J: TRBJ1-1
V: TRBV5-1
size: many
D: .
DNA: TGCGCCAGCAGCTCTTCCTCGGGGCGCAGGGGCACTGAAGCTTTCTTT
CDR3: CASSSSSGRRGTEAFF

J: TRBJ2-3
V: TRBV27
size: many
D: .
DNA: TGTGCCAGCAGATATTCTAGCACAGATACGCAGTATTTT
CDR3: CASRYSSTDTQYF

J: TRBJ2-5
V: TRBV4-3
size: few
D: .
DNA: TGCGCCAGCAGCCAAGGGACGGTGTCGGGGGAGACCCAGTACTTC
CDR3: CASSQGTVSGETQYF

J: TRBJ2-5
V: TRBV18
size: many
D: .
DNA: TGTGCCAGCTCACCAGCTCAAGGGTCCTTAGTGGAGACCCAGTACTTC
CDR3: CASSPAQGSLVETQYF

J: TRBJ2-1
V: TRBV18
size: .
D: .
DNA: TGTGCCAGCGAGGGTTCCTACAATGAGCAGTTCTTC
CDR3: CASEGSYNEQFF

J: TRBJ1-5
V: TRBV27
size: many
D: TRBD1
DNA: TGTGCCAGCAGCAAGGGACAGGGTGGGTCGCCCCAGCATTTT
CDR3: CASSKGQGGSPQHF

J: TRBJ2-5
V: TRBV2
size: many
D: .
DNA: TGTGCCAGCAGTGATGGGGGGATGGAGACCCAGTACTTC
CDR3: CASSDGGMETQYF

J: TRBJ2-5
V: TRBV5-5
size: many
D: .
DNA: TGTGCCAGCAGCAACCTCCGGGGACAAGAGACCCAGTACTTC
CDR3: CASSNLRGQETQYF

J: TRBJ2-2
V: TRBV3-1
size: few
D: .
DNA: TGTGCCAGCAGCCAGAGTCAGGGTCTCACCGGGGAGCTGTTTTTT
CDR3: CASSQSQGLTGELFF

J: TRBJ2-1
V: TRBV7-3
size: many
D: TRBD1
DNA: TGTGCCAGCAGCAGGGGGGGGACAGGGAACAATGAGCAGTTCTTC
CDR3: CASSRGGTGNNEQFF

J: TRBJ2-2
V: TRBV3-1
size: .
D: TRBD1
DNA: TGTGCCAGCAGCCTGCGCGGGACAGGCCCCACCGGGGAGCTGTTTTTT
CDR3: CASSLRGTGPTGELFF

J: TRBJ2-5
V: TRBV6-6
size: .
D: TRBD1
DNA: TGTGCCAGCAGCACGACAGGGTTTGACTATGAGACCCAGTACTTC
CDR3: CASSTTGFDYETQYF

J: TRBJ1-5
V: TRBV3-1
size: many
D: TRBD1
DNA: TGTGCCAGCAGCCCAAAGGACAGGGGCGGGCAGCCCCAGCATTTT
CDR3: CASSPKDRGGQPQHF

J: TRBJ2-7
V: TRBV15
size: few
D: .
DNA: TGTGCCACCAGCAGAGCAGGGGGGAACTACGAGCAGTACTTC
CDR3: CATSRAGGNYEQYF

J: TRBJ2-2
V: TRBV19
size: few
D: .
DNA: TGTGCCAGTAGTGCGCGCCCCCGGGGAACCGGGGAGCTGTTTTTT
CDR3: CASSARPRGTGELFF